The rows below give T cell receptor beta chains drawn from one sample of a study of pediatric ulcerative colitis. Data came from immunoSEQ multiplex PCR; TCRdb stores just in-frame clones and leaves some out. The sample shows roughly 18,000 clones, 70% to 85% of them seen only once. The material sequenced was gut tissue. These receptors all stem from a boy younger than 18 with moderate ulcerative colitis. The CDR3 runs from the conserved cysteine through the conserved F or W. For some rows the clone size is stated as once, few or many, or as a class when expanded; others skip it.

v_call	clone_size	j_call	cdr3_aa
TRBV6-1	few	TRBJ2-5	CASSASTGAETQYF
TRBV6-4	NA	TRBJ2-5	CASRGRLAGAGETQYF
TRBV5-6	once	TRBJ2-3	CASSFMDRKTDTQYF
TRBV25-1	NA	TRBJ2-1	CASSEHYYNEQFF
TRBV6-1	NA	TRBJ2-1	CASEGGRDEQFF
TRBV30	few	TRBJ1-4	CAWSRVITNEKLFF
TRBV2	once	TRBJ1-2	CAGEGGGREGYTF
TRBV28	NA	TRBJ1-2	CASSVGQNYGYTF
TRBV5-1	NA	TRBJ1-5	CASSLGGAGGNQPQHF
TRBV18	NA	TRBJ1-2	CASSGPGTGGPYGYTF
TRBV19	NA	TRBJ1-5	CASSISRYNQPQHF
TRBV30	NA	TRBJ1-1	CAWTATSTEAFF
TRBV7-2	NA	TRBJ2-7	CASSLEAGEFEQYF
TRBV7-9	few	TRBJ1-1	CASSPTRTGSTTEAFF
TRBV6-6	NA	TRBJ2-7	CASSRRDRGPYEQYF
TRBV9	NA	TRBJ2-1	CASSGETSGPYNEQFF
TRBV9	NA	TRBJ2-7	CASSVAIDGTYEQYF
TRBV11-2	few	TRBJ2-1	CASSLVGSGGNEQFF
TRBV6-5	NA	TRBJ2-7	CASSPRRAYEQYF
TRBV18	NA	TRBJ1-5	CASSRYRGGDSNQPQHF
TRBV5-1	NA	TRBJ1-6	CASSLGAGGPDSPLHF
TRBV7-3	once	TRBJ2-1	CASSSLALSHPYNEQFF